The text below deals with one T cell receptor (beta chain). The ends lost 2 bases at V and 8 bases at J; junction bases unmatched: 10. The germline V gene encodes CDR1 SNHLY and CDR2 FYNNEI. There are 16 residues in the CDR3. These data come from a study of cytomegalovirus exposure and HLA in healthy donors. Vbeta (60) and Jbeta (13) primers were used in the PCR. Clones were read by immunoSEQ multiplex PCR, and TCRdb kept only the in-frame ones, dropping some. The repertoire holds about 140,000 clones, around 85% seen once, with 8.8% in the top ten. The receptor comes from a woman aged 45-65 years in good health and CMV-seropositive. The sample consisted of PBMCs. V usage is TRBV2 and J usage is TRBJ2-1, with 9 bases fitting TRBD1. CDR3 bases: TGTGCCAGCAGTGAATGGGGGGACAGGGAAAAGGATGAGCAGTTCTTC. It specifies CASSEWGDREKDEQFF. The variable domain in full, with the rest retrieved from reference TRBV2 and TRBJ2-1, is EPEVTQTPSHQVTQMGQEVILRCVPISNHLYFYWYRQILGQKVEFLVSFYNNEISEKSEIFDDQFSVERPDGSNFTLKIRSTKLEDSAMYFCASSEWGDREKDEQFFGPGTRLTVL.